A selection of T cell receptor beta chains follows, all from one sample in a study of blood T cell repertoires in COVID-19. Some clones are missing from TCRdb's copy, which holds only in-frame ones; the method was immunoSEQ multiplex PCR. The sample has some 160,000 clones, approximately 90% seen once; the top ten hold about 6.3%. Sequencing was performed on PBMCs or T cells enriched from blood (not recorded which). Source of these receptors: a woman in her forties or fifties who had recovered from COVID-19. Each CDR3 is given with its conserved first and last residue. Fields, in order: D gene, clone size, J gene, V gene, CDR3 protein, CDR3 DNA. A D gene is named only where the DNA matches it firmly. Clone size is given for some rows only: seen once, a few or many times, or a class if the clone is expanded.

D gene: -
clone size: once
J gene: TRBJ2-3
V gene: TRBV7-3
CDR3 protein: CASSRGGPDTQYF
CDR3 DNA: TGTGCCAGCAGCAGGGGAGGCCCAGATACGCAGTATTTT

D gene: -
clone size: -
J gene: TRBJ2-2
V gene: TRBV18
CDR3 protein: CASSQSRGTGELFF
CDR3 DNA: TGTGCCAGCTCCCAAAGCAGGGGCACCGGGGAGCTGTTTTTT

D gene: -
clone size: -
J gene: TRBJ1-1
V gene: TRBV6-5
CDR3 protein: CASSYSTGAEAFF
CDR3 DNA: TGTGCCAGCAGTTACTCGACGGGGGCTGAAGCTTTCTTT

D gene: -
clone size: -
J gene: TRBJ1-2
V gene: TRBV6-5
CDR3 protein: CASSNSRPQGYTF
CDR3 DNA: TGTGCCAGCAGCAACTCCCGCCCACAGGGCTACACCTTC

D gene: -
clone size: -
J gene: TRBJ1-2
V gene: TRBV11-1
CDR3 protein: CASSLATTYGYTF
CDR3 DNA: TGTGCCAGCAGCTTAGCCACTACCTATGGCTACACCTTC

D gene: -
clone size: -
J gene: TRBJ2-1
V gene: TRBV19
CDR3 protein: CASSEQGREQFF
CDR3 DNA: TGTGCCAGTAGTGAACAGGGAAGGGAGCAGTTCTTC

D gene: TRBD1
clone size: -
J gene: TRBJ2-2
V gene: TRBV5-1
CDR3 protein: CASSLAPTGVDTGELFF
CDR3 DNA: TGCGCCAGCAGCTTAGCACCGACAGGGGTTGACACCGGGGAGCTGTTTTTT

D gene: -
clone size: -
J gene: TRBJ1-2
V gene: TRBV4-3
CDR3 protein: CASSQGVLALLGYTF
CDR3 DNA: TGCGCCAGCAGCCAAGGGGTTTTAGCTCTCTTGGGCTACACCTTC

D gene: -
clone size: -
J gene: TRBJ1-1
V gene: TRBV5-4
CDR3 protein: CASSLGSGPMNTEAFF
CDR3 DNA: TGTGCCAGCAGCCTGGGATCAGGTCCCATGAACACTGAAGCTTTCTTT

D gene: TRBD1
clone size: -
J gene: TRBJ1-1
V gene: TRBV2
CDR3 protein: CASDRVGMTTEAFF
CDR3 DNA: TGTGCCAGCGACAGGGTTGGTATGACCACTGAAGCTTTCTTT

D gene: TRBD1
clone size: -
J gene: TRBJ1-4
V gene: TRBV9
CDR3 protein: CASSVDYRGGEKLFF
CDR3 DNA: TGTGCCAGCAGCGTAGACTACAGGGGGGGAGAAAAACTGTTTTTT

D gene: TRBD1
clone size: -
J gene: TRBJ2-2
V gene: TRBV6-2/TRBV6-3
CDR3 protein: CASSYAGQGTGELFF
CDR3 DNA: TGTGCCAGCAGTTACGCGGGACAGGGGACCGGGGAGCTGTTTTTT

D gene: -
clone size: -
J gene: TRBJ2-6
V gene: TRBV11-2
CDR3 protein: CASSFMGFGANVLTF
CDR3 DNA: TGTGCCAGCAGCTTCATGGGCTTTGGGGCCAACGTCCTGACTTTC

D gene: -
clone size: -
J gene: TRBJ1-2
V gene: TRBV2
CDR3 protein: CASSDRHAANYGYTF
CDR3 DNA: TGTGCCAGCAGTGACCGACATGCTGCTAACTATGGCTACACCTTC

D gene: TRBD1
clone size: few
J gene: TRBJ1-2
V gene: TRBV7-3
CDR3 protein: CASSLTRDRGTLSGYTF
CDR3 DNA: TGTGCCAGCAGCTTAACCCGGGACAGGGGAACTCTGAGCGGCTACACCTTC

D gene: TRBD1
clone size: -
J gene: TRBJ2-3
V gene: TRBV20-1
CDR3 protein: CSVQGVDTQYF
CDR3 DNA: TGCAGTGTTCAGGGGGTAGATACGCAGTATTTT

D gene: TRBD1
clone size: -
J gene: TRBJ1-2
V gene: TRBV29-1
CDR3 protein: CTTGGPNYGYTF
CDR3 DNA: TGCACAACAGGGGGCCCTAACTATGGCTACACCTTC

D gene: -
clone size: -
J gene: TRBJ2-2
V gene: TRBV4-3
CDR3 protein: CASSLRYPPGLNTGELFF
CDR3 DNA: TGCGCCAGCAGTCTACGTTACCCCCCAGGGTTAAACACCGGGGAGCTGTTTTTT

D gene: TRBD1
clone size: -
J gene: TRBJ2-7
V gene: TRBV18
CDR3 protein: CASSMDRNSYEQYF
CDR3 DNA: TGTGCCAGCTCAATGGACAGGAACTCCTACGAGCAGTACTTC

D gene: TRBD1
clone size: -
J gene: TRBJ2-1
V gene: TRBV5-1
CDR3 protein: CASAFATGTGYGEQFF
CDR3 DNA: TGCGCCAGCGCATTCGCTACCGGGACAGGGTATGGTGAGCAGTTCTTC

D gene: -
clone size: -
J gene: TRBJ1-5
V gene: TRBV7-2
CDR3 protein: CASSLVGGGGQPQHF
CDR3 DNA: TGTGCCAGCAGCTTAGTTGGGGGAGGCGGCCAGCCCCAGCATTTT

D gene: -
clone size: once
J gene: TRBJ1-2
V gene: TRBV12-3/TRBV12-4
CDR3 protein: CASSLRATYGYTF
CDR3 DNA: TGTGCCAGCAGTTTAAGAGCTACCTATGGCTACACCTTC

D gene: -
clone size: -
J gene: TRBJ1-2
V gene: TRBV15
CDR3 protein: CATSRGRDWGGYTF
CDR3 DNA: TGTGCCACCAGCAGAGGCAGGGATTGGGGAGGCTACACCTTC

D gene: -
clone size: -
J gene: TRBJ2-7
V gene: TRBV27
CDR3 protein: CASTNQAGEQYF
CDR3 DNA: TGTGCCAGCACAAATCAGGCGGGGGAGCAGTACTTC

D gene: TRBD2
clone size: -
J gene: TRBJ2-3
V gene: TRBV11-2
CDR3 protein: CASSLDRGAGDPSPTDTQYF
CDR3 DNA: TGTGCCAGCAGCTTAGATCGAGGTGCGGGGGACCCATCACCTACAGATACGCAGTATTTT

D gene: -
clone size: -
J gene: TRBJ2-7
V gene: TRBV27
CDR3 protein: CASSLSTDFEQYF
CDR3 DNA: TGTGCCAGCAGTTTATCGACAGATTTTGAGCAGTACTTC

D gene: TRBD1
clone size: -
J gene: TRBJ1-1
V gene: TRBV5-6
CDR3 protein: CASSLPGQGRDTEAFF
CDR3 DNA: TGTGCCAGCAGCCTACCGGGACAGGGAAGAGACACTGAAGCTTTCTTT

D gene: -
clone size: -
J gene: TRBJ1-2
V gene: TRBV15
CDR3 protein: CATSATSDYGYTF
CDR3 DNA: TGTGCCACCAGCGCGACATCAGACTATGGCTACACCTTC

D gene: TRBD1
clone size: -
J gene: TRBJ2-7
V gene: TRBV19
CDR3 protein: CASSVGQRAYEQYF
CDR3 DNA: TGTGCCAGTAGTGTGGGACAGAGAGCCTACGAGCAGTACTTC

D gene: -
clone size: -
J gene: TRBJ1-2
V gene: TRBV12-5
CDR3 protein: CASGEGYGYTF
CDR3 DNA: TGTGCTAGTGGGGAGGGGTATGGCTACACCTTC

D gene: TRBD1
clone size: -
J gene: TRBJ2-2
V gene: TRBV4-3
CDR3 protein: CASSLGQGATGELFF
CDR3 DNA: TGCGCCAGCAGCCTAGGACAGGGAGCAACCGGGGAGCTGTTTTTT

D gene: TRBD2
clone size: few
J gene: TRBJ2-3
V gene: TRBV7-2
CDR3 protein: CASSLSGRGDTDTQYF
CDR3 DNA: TGTGCCAGCAGCTTAAGTGGGCGGGGGGACACAGATACGCAGTATTTT

D gene: TRBD1
clone size: few
J gene: TRBJ1-1
V gene: TRBV19
CDR3 protein: CASTSGQGAITEAFF
CDR3 DNA: TGTGCCAGTACCTCGGGACAGGGGGCTATCACTGAAGCTTTCTTT

D gene: -
clone size: few
J gene: TRBJ1-1
V gene: TRBV9
CDR3 protein: CASSVLPISGRDTEAFF
CDR3 DNA: TGTGCCAGCAGCGTACTCCCGATAAGTGGGCGGGACACTGAAGCTTTCTTT

D gene: TRBD2
clone size: -
J gene: TRBJ2-5
V gene: TRBV5-4
CDR3 protein: CASSRTSGAAQETQYF
CDR3 DNA: TGTGCCAGCAGCCGGACTAGCGGGGCTGCTCAAGAGACCCAGTACTTC

D gene: TRBD1
clone size: -
J gene: TRBJ2-3
V gene: TRBV13
CDR3 protein: CASSLDRTGGSQSTDTQYF
CDR3 DNA: TGTGCCAGCAGCTTAGACAGGACAGGGGGAAGCCAAAGCACAGATACGCAGTATTTT

D gene: -
clone size: -
J gene: TRBJ1-4
V gene: TRBV2
CDR3 protein: CASSPQGTNEKLFF
CDR3 DNA: TGTGCCAGCAGTCCACAGGGCACTAATGAAAAACTGTTTTTT

D gene: -
clone size: -
J gene: TRBJ1-4
V gene: TRBV19
CDR3 protein: CASSLGQPTNEKLFF
CDR3 DNA: TGTGCCAGTAGTTTAGGACAGCCAACTAATGAAAAACTGTTTTTT

D gene: -
clone size: -
J gene: TRBJ1-2
V gene: TRBV6-5
CDR3 protein: CASSYAGNRYGYTF
CDR3 DNA: TGTGCCAGCAGTTACGCAGGGAATCGCTATGGCTACACCTTC

D gene: TRBD1
clone size: -
J gene: TRBJ2-7
V gene: TRBV18
CDR3 protein: CASSQDRGRGYEQYF
CDR3 DNA: TGTGCCAGCTCCCAGGACAGGGGTCGTGGTTACGAGCAGTACTTC

D gene: -
clone size: -
J gene: TRBJ1-2
V gene: TRBV18
CDR3 protein: CASSPRLTEKYGYTF
CDR3 DNA: TGTGCCAGCTCACCAAGGTTAACAGAAAAGTATGGCTACACCTTC

D gene: -
clone size: -
J gene: TRBJ2-7
V gene: TRBV7-2
CDR3 protein: CASSYLYYEQYF
CDR3 DNA: TGTGCCAGCAGCTACTTATACTACGAGCAGTACTTC

D gene: TRBD1
clone size: -
J gene: TRBJ2-6
V gene: TRBV6-1
CDR3 protein: CASSEERTGYRGSGANVLTF
CDR3 DNA: TGTGCCAGCAGTGAAGAGCGGACAGGGTATAGGGGCTCTGGGGCCAACGTCCTGACTTTC

D gene: -
clone size: once
J gene: TRBJ1-1
V gene: TRBV19
CDR3 protein: CASSSLKGDTEAFF
CDR3 DNA: TGTGCCAGTAGTAGCCTGAAGGGGGACACTGAAGCTTTCTTT

D gene: TRBD2
clone size: -
J gene: TRBJ2-1
V gene: TRBV5-4
CDR3 protein: CASSFLAGGDNEQFF
CDR3 DNA: TGTGCCAGCAGCTTTCTAGCGGGGGGGGACAATGAGCAGTTCTTC

D gene: -
clone size: -
J gene: TRBJ2-5
V gene: TRBV5-4
CDR3 protein: CASSVGQQETQYF
CDR3 DNA: TGTGCCAGCAGCGTGGGACAACAAGAGACCCAGTACTTC

D gene: -
clone size: -
J gene: TRBJ1-2
V gene: TRBV30
CDR3 protein: CACNSGSHNYGYTF
CDR3 DNA: TGTGCCTGTAACTCGGGGTCCCATAACTATGGCTACACCTTC

D gene: -
clone size: once
J gene: TRBJ2-5
V gene: TRBV6-5
CDR3 protein: CASSPGGTQYF
CDR3 DNA: TGTGCCAGCAGCCCCGGGGGAACCCAGTACTTC

D gene: TRBD1
clone size: -
J gene: TRBJ2-4
V gene: TRBV3-1/TRBV3-2
CDR3 protein: CASSQDGTGSYLDIQYF
CDR3 DNA: TGTGCCAGCAGCCAAGATGGGACAGGGTCCTACCTGGACATTCAGTACTTC

D gene: TRBD1
clone size: -
J gene: TRBJ2-7
V gene: TRBV6-2/TRBV6-3
CDR3 protein: CASSSRTGREEQYF
CDR3 DNA: TGTGCCAGCAGTTCAAGGACAGGGCGTGAAGAGCAGTACTTC

D gene: -
clone size: -
J gene: TRBJ1-3
V gene: TRBV18
CDR3 protein: CASSRTLGSGNTIYF
CDR3 DNA: TGTGCCAGCTCGAGGACACTTGGGTCTGGAAACACCATATATTTT

D gene: TRBD2
clone size: -
J gene: TRBJ2-3
V gene: TRBV7-3
CDR3 protein: CASSFRLAGASSTDTQYF
CDR3 DNA: TGTGCCAGCAGCTTTCGGCTAGCGGGGGCCTCTAGCACAGATACGCAGTATTTT

D gene: TRBD1
clone size: -
J gene: TRBJ1-6
V gene: TRBV2
CDR3 protein: CASRSGTGRNSPLHF
CDR3 DNA: TGTGCCAGCAGGTCCGGGACAGGGCGAAATTCACCCCTCCACTTT